Shown below are 2 T cell receptor beta chains from a single sample sequenced in a study of regulatory T cells in long-lasting Graves disease. Time point given: persistent/refractory GD, antithyroid drugs over 5 years with positive TRAb. Isolated PBMC RNA provided the starting material for the TCR library. Through Arm-PCR of CDR3 regions and iRepertoire HTBI primers, TCR beta libraries were built. TCRdb ran MiXCR on the multiplex PCR reads and lists one entry per CDR3 protein. The data show 400,000 or so distinct CDR3 sequences, under 25% seen once. The sample was peripheral blood mononuclear cells (PBMCs), taken when the disease was refractory, from a patient treated with antithyroid drugs. The receptors here all came from a female donor with Graves disease.

There are many counts of this clonotype. The V gene is TRBV2, the J gene TRBJ1-1, with D hard to call. The V end lost 8 bases, the J end lost 5 bases, and 18 bases lay between the germline ends. Germline values: CDR1 SNHLY, CDR2 FYNNEI. This CDR3 has 14 residues. The CDR3 loop reads CASRKGHLETEAFF. In DNA, the CDR3 is TGTGCCAGCCGCAAGGGTCACTTGGAAACTGAAGCTTTCTTT.

This clonotype has at least ten counts. The chain carries TRBV7-9 and TRBJ1-1, with 8 nucleotides matching TRBD1. The CDR3 has 15 amino acids. From germline, CDR1 is SEHNR and CDR2 FQNEAQ (reference sequence). The J segment lost 4 bases and the V segment lost 5 bases, leaving 9 bases of the junction unmatched. CDR3 amino acids: CASSLGQGGSTEAFF. DNA of the CDR3: TGTGCCAGCAGCCTAGGACAGGGTGGAAGCACTGAAGCTTTCTTT.